The source of this TCR beta chain is a study of blood T cell repertoires in COVID-19. Study context: COVID-19 samples from acute and convalescent phases originated in the United States, Italy and Spain.

Per the germline V gene, CDR1 is MNHEY and CDR2 is SVGEGT. The ends were cut back, 5 bases at V and 4 bases at J, with 18 bases in the middle. The CDR3 has 16 residues. Original methodology: Reference gene primer amplification in the assay estimated nucleated cell counts. Clones were read by immunoSEQ multiplex PCR, and TCRdb kept only the in-frame ones, dropping some. That table furnishes V, J and clone size, whereas the DNA furnished D and trimming. The sample includes under 95,000 clones, over 80% of them seen just once. This clone came up a few times. The rearrangement joins TRBV6-2 or TRBV6-3 to TRBJ1-5; D possibly corresponds to TRBD1 (5 bases). Sequencing was done on a sample of peripheral blood. The TCR comes from a human donor in a cohort sampled during active COVID-19. The CDR3 nucleotides are TGTGCCAGCAGTCCCGGGGGGGTAGGGCCTAATCAGCCCCAGCATTTT. As protein: CASSPGGVGPNQPQHF.